Listed here are 13 T cell receptor beta chains from one sample, sequenced in a study of tumor-infiltrating lymphocytes in primary liver carcinoma. Both RNA and DNA were isolated together from approximately 20-30 mg of bulk tissue that had not been sorted. Constant-region priming of about 520 ng total RNA yielded TCR beta cDNA. Library construction for TCR beta comprised three nested multiplex PCR rounds performed with slightly modified ARM-PCR. Investigators reported that the first two PCR rounds, at 10 to 11 cycles each, used TRBV1-TRBV30 forward primers with a C-beta reverse primer. MiXCR was run by TCRdb on the multiplex PCR reads, yielding one entry per CDR3 protein. This table holds 70,000 to 95,000 distinct CDR3 sequences, almost 70% found once. Sequencing input: liver tumor tissue from sampling region 4. As for subset: tumor region T4, right-lateral pole. The receptors were sampled from a man aged 40-55 years with primary liver carcinoma and hepatitis B virus infection.

With regard to this clonotype: This may be a read error: a much more frequent sequence differs by one nucleotide. The V gene is TRBV28, the J gene TRBJ2-7, with D possibly being TRBD1 (6 bases). V shed 6 bases and J shed 4 bases, with 16 bases lying between them. The germline V gene encodes CDR1 MDHEN and CDR2 SYDVKM. This CDR3 region has 14 residues. CDR3 DNA: TGTGCCAGCAGCCTGGACAGCGAAGGATACGAGCAGTACTTC. Its protein is CASSLDSEGYEQYF.

On this clonotype: Its ends do not fully match the called genes, so a read error is possible. The chain recombines TRBV7-9 with TRBJ2-2; D is ambiguous. Germline CDR1 SEHNR, CDR2 FQNEAQ (reference sequence). CDR3 length: 13 residues. The CDR3 bases are TGTGCCAGCAGCCGGCTGAACGCCGGGGAGCTGTTTTTT. Its translation is CASSRLNAGELFF.

This clonotype occurred a few times. This sequence joins TRBV11-2 and TRBJ2-1, with 8 bases lining up with TRBD2. This CDR3 region has 16 residues. The trim removed 6 bases at V and 15 bases at J, leaving 22 bases unmatched. Looked up from germline, CDR1 is SGHAT and CDR2 is FQNNGV. DNA of the CDR3: TGTGCCAGCAGTTACTCTTCGACAAACGGGAGGGGAGGTGGGTTCTTC. Translation: CASSYSSTNGRGGGFF.

About this clonotype itself: This clone may be a read error of a much larger clone one base away. The chain recombines TRBV28 with TRBJ2-7; possibly TRBD1 or TRBD2 for D (5 bases each). The CDR3 is 14 residues long. In germline, CDR1 is MDHEN, CDR2 SYDVKM. CDR3 protein: CASSDTPGAYDQYF. The CDR3 DNA is TGTGCCAGCAGTGACACGCCCGGGGCCTACGATCAGTACTTC.

This clonotype was observed at least ten times. This sequence joins TRBV10-1 and TRBJ2-5; 13 bases line up with TRBD2. With 2 bases clipped from V and 2 bases from J, the junction kept 2 bases outside the gene matches. CDR1 is WNHNN, CDR2 SYGVQD, per germline (reference sequence). CDR3 length equals 16 residues. The chain's CDR3 is CASSEGLAGEQETQYF. The CDR3 DNA reads TGCGCCAGCAGTGAGGGACTAGCGGGAGAACAAGAGACCCAGTACTTC.

This clonotype was counted ten times or more. The V gene is TRBV7-9, the J gene TRBJ1-4; TRBD1 is a possible D gene (5 bases). Looked up from germline, CDR1 is SEHNR and CDR2 is FQNEAQ (reference sequence). With 5 bases removed from V and 6 bases from J, the gap between germline ends came to 13 bases. This CDR3 contains 14 residues. The CDR3 loop is CASSPGGEHEKLFF. The CDR3 nucleotides read TGTGCCAGCAGCCCCGGGGGAGAACATGAAAAACTGTTTTTT.

J is TRBJ2-1 and V is TRBV6-5; D not certain. Germline assignment: CDR1 MNHEY and CDR2 SVGAGI. The V and J ends lost 5 bases and 4 bases respectively, with 6 bases between them. The CDR3 contains 12 residues. This CDR3 is CASSGRYNEQFF. CDR3 sequence (DNA): TGTGCCAGCAGTGGCCGGTACAATGAGCAGTTCTTC.

Note on this clonotype: This sequence may be a read error, since a much larger clone differs from it by one base. DNA of the CDR3: TGTGCCAGCAGCTTAGGTCTTGCCGGCTCAGATACGCAGTATTTT. Protein product: CASSLGLAGSDTQYF. V gene TRBV7-9 combines with J gene TRBJ2-3; unclear D gene. The CDR3 length is 15 residues. With 1 base removed from V and 4 bases from J, the gap between germline ends came to 12 bases. Germline V gene sequence: CDR1 SEHNR, CDR2 FQNEAQ (reference sequence).

The rearrangement joins TRBV6-6 to TRBJ1-2; D remains unclear. Trimming shortened V by 6 bases and J by 13 bases, and 15 bases separated the two germline ends. CDR1 is MNHNY and CDR2 is SVGAGI in the germline V gene (reference sequence). There are 11 residues in the CDR3. CDR3 sequence reads: CASSYTSELTF. CDR3 in DNA: TGTGCCAGCAGCTACACGAGTGAGCTCACCTTC.

Details on this clonotype: A much larger clone differs from this one at a single base, so this may be a read error. The genes are TRBV5-1 and TRBJ2-2; 8 bases agree with TRBD2. There are 16 residues in the CDR3. The germline V gene has CDR1 SGHRS and CDR2 YFSETQ. This chain's CDR3 is CARSLGFGTSTGELFF. The DNA for the CDR3 is TGCGCCAGAAGCTTGGGATTTGGGACTAGTACCGGGGAGCTGTTTTTT.

This clonotype rates as medium-sized (0.01 to 0.1%). The chain uses TRBV7-8 and TRBJ2-7, with 7 nucleotides matching TRBD1. The CDR3 has 14 amino acids. The germline V gene has CDR1 SGHVS and CDR2 FQNEAQ. The V gene end was trimmed by 8 bases and the J gene end by 3 bases; junction bases not matched to a gene: 10. CDR3 DNA: TGTGCCAGCTCAACTTTGACAGGGTACTACGAGCAGTACTTC. It specifies CASSTLTGYYEQYF.

Concerning this clonotype: This may stem from a read error, because a much larger clone lies one nucleotide away. V is TRBV5-1 and J is TRBJ2-5; D gene uncertain. CDR3 size: 14 residues. The V gene lost 1 base and the J gene lost 4 bases, with 11 bases spanning the gap. Per the germline V gene, CDR1 is SGHRS and CDR2 is YFSETQ. The CDR3 here is CASSLNLVLETQYF. CDR3 nucleotide sequence: TGCGCCAGCAGCTTGAATCTGGTCTTAGAGACCCAGTACTTC.

This clonotype was recorded many times. This chain links TRBV6-1 with TRBJ2-1; TRBD2 aligns across 12 bases. The CDR3 loop spans 14 amino acids. Trimming cost V 5 bases and J 7 bases; bases outside gene matches: 3. The germline gives CDR1 MNHNS, CDR2 SASEGT. CDR3 in amino acids: CASSYGTSGNEQFF. CDR3 DNA: TGTGCCAGCAGTTACGGGACTAGCGGGAATGAGCAGTTCTTC.